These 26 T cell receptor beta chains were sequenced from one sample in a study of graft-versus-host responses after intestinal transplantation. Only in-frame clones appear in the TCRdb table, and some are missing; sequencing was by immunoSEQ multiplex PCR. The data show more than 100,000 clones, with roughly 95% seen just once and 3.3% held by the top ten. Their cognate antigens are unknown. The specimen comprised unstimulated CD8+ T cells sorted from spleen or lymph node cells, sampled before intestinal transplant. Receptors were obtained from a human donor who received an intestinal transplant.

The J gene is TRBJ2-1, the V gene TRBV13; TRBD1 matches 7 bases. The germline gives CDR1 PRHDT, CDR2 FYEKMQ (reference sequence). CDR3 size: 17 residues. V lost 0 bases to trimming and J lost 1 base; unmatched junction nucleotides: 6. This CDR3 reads CASSLGQGDPSYNEQFF. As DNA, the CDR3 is TGTGCCAGCAGCTTAGGCCAGGGGGACCCTTCCTACAATGAGCAGTTCTTC.

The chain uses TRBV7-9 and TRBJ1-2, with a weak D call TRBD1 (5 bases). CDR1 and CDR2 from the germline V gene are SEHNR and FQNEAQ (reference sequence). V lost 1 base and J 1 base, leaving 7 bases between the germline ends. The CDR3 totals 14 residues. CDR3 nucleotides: TGTGCCAGCAGCTTAGGGGGCAGTAACTATGGCTACACCTTC. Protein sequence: CASSLGGSNYGYTF. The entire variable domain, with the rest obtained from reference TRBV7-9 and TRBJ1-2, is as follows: DTGVSQNPRHKITKRGQNVTFRCDPISEHNRLYWYRQTLGQGPEFLTYFQNEAQLEKSRLLSDRFSAERPKGSFSTLEIQRTEQGDSAMYLCASSLGGSNYGYTFGSGTRLTVV.

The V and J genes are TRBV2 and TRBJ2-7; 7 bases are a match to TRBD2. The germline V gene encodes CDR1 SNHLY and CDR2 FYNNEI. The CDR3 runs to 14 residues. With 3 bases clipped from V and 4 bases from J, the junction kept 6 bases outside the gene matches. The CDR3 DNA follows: TGTGCCAGCAGTGAGGGACTATTTTATTACGAGCAGTACTTC. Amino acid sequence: CASSEGLFYYEQYF. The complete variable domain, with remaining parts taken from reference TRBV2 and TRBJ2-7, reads EPEVTQTPSHQVTQMGQEVILRCVPISNHLYFYWYRQILGQKVEFLVSFYNNEISEKSEIFDDQFSVERPDGSNFTLKIRSTKLEDSAMYFCASSEGLFYYEQYFGPGTRLTVT.

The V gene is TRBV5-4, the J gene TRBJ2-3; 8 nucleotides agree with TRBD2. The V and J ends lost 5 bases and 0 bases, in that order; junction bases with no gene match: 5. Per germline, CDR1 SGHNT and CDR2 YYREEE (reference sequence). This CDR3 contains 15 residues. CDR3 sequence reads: CASSFSGMSTDTQYF. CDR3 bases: TGTGCCAGCAGTTTTAGCGGGATGAGCACAGATACGCAGTATTTT.

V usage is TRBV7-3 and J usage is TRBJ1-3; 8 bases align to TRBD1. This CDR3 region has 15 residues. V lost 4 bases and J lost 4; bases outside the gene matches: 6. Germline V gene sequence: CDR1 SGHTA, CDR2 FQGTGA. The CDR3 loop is CASSSSGGTGNTIYF. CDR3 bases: TGTGCCAGCAGCTCCTCAGGGGGCACGGGAAACACCATATATTTT.

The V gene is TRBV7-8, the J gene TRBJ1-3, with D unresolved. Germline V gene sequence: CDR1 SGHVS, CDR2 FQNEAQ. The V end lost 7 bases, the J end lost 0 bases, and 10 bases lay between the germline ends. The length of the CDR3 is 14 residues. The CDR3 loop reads CASTSPRSGNTIYF. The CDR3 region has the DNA TGTGCCAGCACTAGTCCCCGCTCTGGAAACACCATATATTTT. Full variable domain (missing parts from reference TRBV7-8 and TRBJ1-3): GAGVSQSPRYKVAKRGQDVALRCDPISGHVSLFWYQQALGQGPEFLTYFQNEAQLDKSGLPSDRFFAERPEGSVSTLKIQRTQQEDSAVYLCASTSPRSGNTIYFGEGSWLTVV.

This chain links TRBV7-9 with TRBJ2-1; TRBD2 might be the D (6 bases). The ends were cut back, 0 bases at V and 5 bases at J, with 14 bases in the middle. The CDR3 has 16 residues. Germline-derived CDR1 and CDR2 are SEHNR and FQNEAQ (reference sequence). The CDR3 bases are TGTGCCAGCAGCTTAGCTAGCGGTTGGTCCCACAATGAGCAGTTCTTC. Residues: CASSLASGWSHNEQFF.

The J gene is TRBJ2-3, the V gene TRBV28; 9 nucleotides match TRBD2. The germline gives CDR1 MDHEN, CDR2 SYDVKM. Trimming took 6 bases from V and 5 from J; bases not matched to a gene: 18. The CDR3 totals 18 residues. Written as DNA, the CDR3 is TGTGCCAGCAGGACAACTTTGACTAGCGGCCGGGGAAGAGATACGCAGTATTTT. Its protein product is CASRTTLTSGRGRDTQYF.

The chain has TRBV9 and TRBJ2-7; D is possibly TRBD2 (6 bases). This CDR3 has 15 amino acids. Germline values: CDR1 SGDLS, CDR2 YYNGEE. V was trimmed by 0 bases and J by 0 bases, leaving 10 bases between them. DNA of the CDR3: TGTGCCAGCAGCGTAGTGGCCGGGAGCTCCTACGAGCAGTACTTC. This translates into CASSVVAGSSYEQYF.

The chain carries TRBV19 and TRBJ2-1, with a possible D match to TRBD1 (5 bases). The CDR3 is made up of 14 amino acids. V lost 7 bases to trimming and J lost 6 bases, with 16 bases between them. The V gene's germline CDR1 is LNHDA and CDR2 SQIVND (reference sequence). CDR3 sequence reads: CASNMAGSANEQFF. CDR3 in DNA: TGTGCCAGTAATATGGCAGGGTCCGCCAATGAGCAGTTCTTC.

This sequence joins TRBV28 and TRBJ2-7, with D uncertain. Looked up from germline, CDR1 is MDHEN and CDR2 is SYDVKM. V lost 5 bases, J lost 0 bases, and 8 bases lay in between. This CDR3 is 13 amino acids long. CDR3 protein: CASSPLSSYEQYF. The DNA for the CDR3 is TGTGCCAGCAGTCCCTTAAGCTCCTACGAGCAGTACTTC. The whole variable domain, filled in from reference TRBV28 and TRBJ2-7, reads DVKVTQSSRYLVKRTGEKVFLECVQDMDHENMFWYRQDPGLGLRLIYFSYDVKMKEKGDIPEGYSVSREKKERFSLILESASTNQTSMYLCASSPLSSYEQYFGPGTRLTVT.

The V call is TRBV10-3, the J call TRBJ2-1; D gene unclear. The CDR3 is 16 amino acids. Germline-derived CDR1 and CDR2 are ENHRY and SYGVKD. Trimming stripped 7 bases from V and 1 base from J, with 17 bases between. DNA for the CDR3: TGTGCCATCACCCCACGGGCGGAAAGTTCCTACAATGAGCAGTTCTTC. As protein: CAITPRAESSYNEQFF.

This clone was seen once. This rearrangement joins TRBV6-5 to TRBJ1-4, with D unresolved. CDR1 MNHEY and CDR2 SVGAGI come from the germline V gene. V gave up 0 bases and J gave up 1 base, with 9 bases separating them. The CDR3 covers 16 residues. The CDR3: CASSYSLWGTNEKLFF. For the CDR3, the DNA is TGTGCCAGCAGTTACTCGTTATGGGGAACTAATGAAAAACTGTTTTTT.

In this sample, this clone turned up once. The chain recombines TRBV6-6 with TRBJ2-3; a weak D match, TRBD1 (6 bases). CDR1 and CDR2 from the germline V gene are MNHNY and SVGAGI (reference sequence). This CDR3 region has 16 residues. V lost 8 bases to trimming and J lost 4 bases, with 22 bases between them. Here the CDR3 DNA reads TGTGCCAGCCATTTTAGGCAAGGGGGTTGGGCAGATACGCAGTATTTT. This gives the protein CASHFRQGGWADTQYF.

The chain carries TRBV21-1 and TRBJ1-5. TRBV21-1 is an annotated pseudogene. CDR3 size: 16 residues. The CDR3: CASSKAGRIAGQPQHF. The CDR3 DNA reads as TGTGCCAGCAGCAAAGCGGGGAGGATCGCTGGACAGCCCCAGCATTTT.

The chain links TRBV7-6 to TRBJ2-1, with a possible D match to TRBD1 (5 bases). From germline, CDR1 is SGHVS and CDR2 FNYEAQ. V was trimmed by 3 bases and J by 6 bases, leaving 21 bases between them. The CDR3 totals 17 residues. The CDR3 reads CASSFSRQGFVGNEQFF. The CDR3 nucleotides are TGTGCCAGCAGCTTTAGCCGTCAGGGCTTCGTAGGCAATGAGCAGTTCTTC.

The CDR3 DNA reads TGTGCCAGCAGTTACTCGAGAGGTGGCACCATATATTTT. As protein: CASSYSRGGTIYF. The rearrangement joins TRBV6-5 to TRBJ1-3; D is ambiguous. Germline V CDR1 and CDR2: MNHEY, SVGAGI. Trimming removed 0 bases at V and 9 bases at J, with 9 bases between. This CDR3 has 13 residues.

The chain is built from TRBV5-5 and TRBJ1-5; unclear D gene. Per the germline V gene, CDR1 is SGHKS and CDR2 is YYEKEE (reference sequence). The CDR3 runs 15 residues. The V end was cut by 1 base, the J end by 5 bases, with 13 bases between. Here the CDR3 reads CASSLWVANYQPQHF. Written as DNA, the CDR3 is TGTGCCAGCAGCTTGTGGGTGGCCAACTATCAGCCCCAGCATTTT.

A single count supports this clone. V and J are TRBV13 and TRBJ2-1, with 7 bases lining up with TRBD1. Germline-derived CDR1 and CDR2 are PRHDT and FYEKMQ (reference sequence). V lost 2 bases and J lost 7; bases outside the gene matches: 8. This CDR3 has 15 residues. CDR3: CASSLKQGLLNEQFF. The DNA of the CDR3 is TGTGCCAGCAGCTTAAAACAGGGGCTTCTGAATGAGCAGTTCTTC.

The CDR3 loop is CASSTGLLSYEQYF. CDR3 nucleotides: TGTGCCAGTAGTACCGGACTACTTTCCTACGAGCAGTACTTC. The chain employs TRBV19 and TRBJ2-7; a possible D gene is TRBD2 (6 bases). This CDR3 contains 14 residues. CDR1 and CDR2 (germline): LNHDA, SQIVND (reference sequence). Trimming cost V 4 bases and J 1 base, with 11 bases left between them.

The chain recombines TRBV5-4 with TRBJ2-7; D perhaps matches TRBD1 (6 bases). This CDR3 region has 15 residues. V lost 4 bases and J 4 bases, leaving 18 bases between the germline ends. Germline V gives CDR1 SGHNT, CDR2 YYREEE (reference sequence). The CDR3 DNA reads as TGTGCCAGCAGCCTGGGTCCAGGGGACCCTTACGAGCAGTACTTC. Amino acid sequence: CASSLGPGDPYEQYF.

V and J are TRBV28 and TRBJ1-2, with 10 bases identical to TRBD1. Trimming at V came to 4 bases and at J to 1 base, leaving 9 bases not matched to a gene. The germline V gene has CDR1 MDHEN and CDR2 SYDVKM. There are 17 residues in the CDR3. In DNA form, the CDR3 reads TGTGCCAGCAGTTCCGAGAGACAGGGGGCGGATAACTATGGCTACACCTTC. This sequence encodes CASSSERQGADNYGYTF.

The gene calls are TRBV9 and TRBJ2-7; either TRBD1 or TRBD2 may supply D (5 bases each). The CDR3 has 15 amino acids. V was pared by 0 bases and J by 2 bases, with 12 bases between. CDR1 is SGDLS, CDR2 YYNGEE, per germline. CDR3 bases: TGTGCCAGCAGCGTAGGAGAGGGGCCAACCTACGAGCAGTACTTC. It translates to CASSVGEGPTYEQYF.

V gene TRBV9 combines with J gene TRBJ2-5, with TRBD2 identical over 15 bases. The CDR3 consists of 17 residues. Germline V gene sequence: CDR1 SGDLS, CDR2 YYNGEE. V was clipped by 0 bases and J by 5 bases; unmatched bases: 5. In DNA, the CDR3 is TGTGCCAGCAGCGTAGGGACTAGCGGGAGGGCCGGTGAGACCCAGTACTTC. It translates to CASSVGTSGRAGETQYF. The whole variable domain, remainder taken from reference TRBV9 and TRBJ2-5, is DSGVTQTPKHLITATGQRVTLRCSPRSGDLSVYWYQQSLDQGLQFLIQYYNGEERAKGNILERFSAQQFPDLHSELNLSSLELGDSALYFCASSVGTSGRAGETQYFGPGTRLLVL.

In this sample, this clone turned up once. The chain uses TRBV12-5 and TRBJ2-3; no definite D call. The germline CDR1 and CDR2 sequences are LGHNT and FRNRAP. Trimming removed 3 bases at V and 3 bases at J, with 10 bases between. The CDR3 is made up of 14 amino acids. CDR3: CASGLTTGTDTQYF. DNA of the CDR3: TGTGCTAGTGGTTTAACAACTGGGACAGATACGCAGTATTTT.

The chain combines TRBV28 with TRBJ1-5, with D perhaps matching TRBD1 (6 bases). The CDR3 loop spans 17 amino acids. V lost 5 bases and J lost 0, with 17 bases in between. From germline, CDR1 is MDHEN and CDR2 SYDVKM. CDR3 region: CASSPGAPYYSNQPQHF. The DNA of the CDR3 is TGTGCCAGCAGTCCGGGGGCACCCTACTATAGCAATCAGCCCCAGCATTTT.